This TCR beta chain was retrieved from a study of blood T cell repertoires in COVID-19. About the research overall: PBMCs, B-cell-depleted T cells, or T cells were the source of the cDNA or gDNA that made up the material.

Authors' methods: Quantification of nucleated cells was approximated via reference gene primer amplification. Sequenced by immunoSEQ multiplex PCR; TCRdb stores in-frame clones only, minus some. V, J and clone size derive from that table, while D and trimming were established from the DNA sequence. This table has 300,000 or so clones, roughly 85% appearing once. V dropped 4 bases and J dropped 4; count of bases not matched to a gene: 10. The CDR3 is made up of 16 amino acids. Germline CDR1 and CDR2: SGHNT and YYREEE (reference sequence). Participants had their cohort set by participant-reported clinical history.

V and J are TRBV5-4 and TRBJ2-3; the match to TRBD2 covers 9 bases. The sequencing sample was made of PBMCs or T cells enriched from blood (not recorded which). The sequence was collected from a woman aged 35 to 49 with acute COVID-19. The CDR3 DNA is TGTGCCAGCAGCAGGGGACTAGCCGCGGATTCAGATACGCAGTATTTT. Protein product: CASSRGLAADSDTQYF.